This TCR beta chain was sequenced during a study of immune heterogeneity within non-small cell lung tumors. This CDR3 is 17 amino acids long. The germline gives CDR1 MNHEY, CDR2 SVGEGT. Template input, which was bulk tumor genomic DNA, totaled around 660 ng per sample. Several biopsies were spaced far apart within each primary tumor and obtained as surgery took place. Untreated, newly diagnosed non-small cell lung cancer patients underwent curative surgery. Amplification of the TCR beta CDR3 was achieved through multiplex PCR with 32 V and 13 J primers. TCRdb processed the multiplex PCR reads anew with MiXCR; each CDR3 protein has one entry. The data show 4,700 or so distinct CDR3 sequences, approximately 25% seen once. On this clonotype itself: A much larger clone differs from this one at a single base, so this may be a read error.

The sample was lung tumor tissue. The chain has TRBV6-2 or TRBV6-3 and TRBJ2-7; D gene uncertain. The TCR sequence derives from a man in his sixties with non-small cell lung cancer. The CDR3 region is CASSYSWAGYSSYGQYF. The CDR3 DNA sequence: TGTGCCAGCAGTTACTCCTGGGCCGGGTATAGCTCCTACGGGCAGTACTTC.